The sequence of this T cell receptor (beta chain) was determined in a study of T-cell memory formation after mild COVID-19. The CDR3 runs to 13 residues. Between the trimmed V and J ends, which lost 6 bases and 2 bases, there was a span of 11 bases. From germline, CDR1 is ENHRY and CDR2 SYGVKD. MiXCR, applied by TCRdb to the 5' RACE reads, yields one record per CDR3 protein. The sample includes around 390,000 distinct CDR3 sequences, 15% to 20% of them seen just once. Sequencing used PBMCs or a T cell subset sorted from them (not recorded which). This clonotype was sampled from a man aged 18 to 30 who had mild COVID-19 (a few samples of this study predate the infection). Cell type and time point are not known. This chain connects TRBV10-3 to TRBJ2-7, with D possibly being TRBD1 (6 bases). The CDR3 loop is CAISLDRTYEQYF. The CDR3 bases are TGTGCCATCAGCCTGGACAGAACCTACGAGCAGTACTTC.